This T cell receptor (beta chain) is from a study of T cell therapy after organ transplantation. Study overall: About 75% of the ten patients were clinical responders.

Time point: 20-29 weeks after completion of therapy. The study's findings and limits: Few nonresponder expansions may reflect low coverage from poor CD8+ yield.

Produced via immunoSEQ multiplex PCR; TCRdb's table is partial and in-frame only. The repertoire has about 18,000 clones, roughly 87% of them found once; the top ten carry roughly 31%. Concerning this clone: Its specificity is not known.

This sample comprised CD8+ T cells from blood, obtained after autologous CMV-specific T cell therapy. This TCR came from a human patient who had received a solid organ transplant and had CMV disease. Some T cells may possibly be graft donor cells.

CDR3 coding DNA: TGTGCCAGCAGCTTGGAGGCCGGGGCCTACGAGCAGTACTTC. Translation gives CASSLEAGAYEQYF. This chain joins TRBV5-6 and TRBJ2-7; tentatively, D is TRBD2 (5 bases). V lost 0 bases to trimming and J lost 2 bases, with 9 bases between them. Germline V CDR1 and CDR2: SGHDT, YYEEEE. This CDR3 has 14 residues.